This T cell receptor beta chain derives from a study of T cell repertoires in cytomegalovirus infection. The wider study: HLA-C-restricted CMV epitopes, recently identified, and well-studied HLA-B-restricted ones were used by the study. A matching HLA type, together with CMV infection, was signaled by public TCR beta signatures.

Study-wide results and limits: There were carriers of CMV plus the relevant HLA, and cumulative public TCR beta family frequency identified them. Clonotype analysis showed dominance of the ex vivo response by HLA-C-restricted CMV-specific TCR beta clonotypes.

Looked up from germline, CDR1 is DFQATT and CDR2 is SNEGSKA (reference sequence). The V end lost 0 bases, the J end lost 4 bases, and 13 bases lay between the germline ends. This CDR3 contains 14 residues. TCRdb itself ran the reads through MiXCR, one entry per CDR3 protein. The table lists 150,000 or so distinct CDR3 sequences, about 20% of them singletons, with 20% to 30% in the top ten. Note on this clonotype: The antigen is not known.

The sample in question was CD8+ T cells from cultured PBMCs, obtained from culture after CMV antigen stimulation. The sequence derives from a human donor in good health (CMV status not recorded). Some clones in this sample may be carry-over from other donors' samples. The V and J genes are TRBV20-1 and TRBJ2-7; the D is unclear. CDR3 DNA sequence: TGCAGTGCTAGAGATGGGTTGGGATTGTACGAGCAGTACTTC. It yields the protein CSARDGLGLYEQYF.